The 6 T cell receptor beta chains in this list originate from one sample, sequenced in a study of metastatic and nonmetastatic thyroid tumors. Not a single patient had been given any form of treatment at any point before undergoing thyroid surgery. MiXCR reprocessed the PCR reads for TCRdb. This table has about 21,000 clones, more than 15% appearing once. Sequenced: tumor tissue. These receptors came from a female donor with papillary thyroid cancer or a benign thyroid nodule (not recorded which). Some clones in this sample may be carry-over from other donors' samples.

The sample holds many counts of this clone. The chain links TRBV19 to TRBJ2-3; 9 nucleotides match TRBD2. V shed 4 bases and J 2 bases; nucleotides not matched to a gene: 7. The CDR3 covers 16 residues. CDR1 and CDR2 (germline): LNHDA, SQIVND (reference sequence). The CDR3 loop is CASSKIAGVYTDTQYF. In DNA, the CDR3 is TGTGCCAGTAGTAAAATAGCGGGGGTGTACACAGATACGCAGTATTTT.

Comments on this clone: The CDR3 carries no conserved terminal phenylalanine or tryptophan, so it likely arises from a read error. J is TRBJ1-5 and V is TRBV10-1; D gene uncertain. This CDR3 spans 15 amino acids. Between the trimmed V and J ends, which lost 4 bases and 2 bases, there was a span of 12 bases. Per germline, CDR1 WNHNN and CDR2 SYGVQD (reference sequence). CDR3 DNA: TGCGCCAGCAGTGGGGAAAACCCTGGCAATCAGCCCCAGCATCTT. Protein product: CASSGENPGNQPQHL.

This clone was found many times. The CDR3 is CASSRVGYGYTF. DNA of the CDR3: TGTGCCAGCAGCCGGGTAGGCTATGGCTACACCTTC. J is TRBJ1-2 and V is TRBV27; D gene unclear. The CDR3 length is 12 residues. Germline CDR1 and CDR2: MNHEY and SMNVEV (reference sequence). The V end lost 6 bases, the J end lost 4 bases, and 9 bases lay between the germline ends.

The chain links TRBV2 to TRBJ2-3; 12 bases are shared with TRBD2. Germline loops: CDR1 SNHLY, CDR2 FYNNEI. The J segment lost 0 bases and the V segment lost 2 bases, leaving 9 bases of the junction unmatched. This CDR3 is 19 amino acids long. DNA of the CDR3: TGTGCCAGCAGTGAAACTCCTGGACTAGCGGGATTGAGCACAGATACGCAGTATTTT. It encodes CASSETPGLAGLSTDTQYF.

This clone was recorded many times. The chain carries TRBV27 and TRBJ2-6; no definite D call. The CDR3 covers 14 residues. Germline values: CDR1 MNHEY, CDR2 SMNVEV (reference sequence). Deletions cut 4 bases from V and 0 bases from J, with 4 bases between. The CDR3: CASSSHSGANVLTF. The CDR3 region has the DNA TGTGCCAGCAGTTCCCACTCTGGGGCCAACGTCCTGACTTTC.

In this sample, this clone turned up many times. The genes are TRBV6-1 and TRBJ2-5; D may be TRBD2 (5 bases). V shed 6 bases and J shed 4 bases, with 12 bases lying between them. The germline V gene encodes CDR1 MNHNS and CDR2 SASEGT. The CDR3 is 13 amino acids. The DNA of the CDR3 is TGTGCCAGCAGCAGAACTAGTGGAGAGACCCAGTACTTC. This sequence encodes CASSRTSGETQYF.